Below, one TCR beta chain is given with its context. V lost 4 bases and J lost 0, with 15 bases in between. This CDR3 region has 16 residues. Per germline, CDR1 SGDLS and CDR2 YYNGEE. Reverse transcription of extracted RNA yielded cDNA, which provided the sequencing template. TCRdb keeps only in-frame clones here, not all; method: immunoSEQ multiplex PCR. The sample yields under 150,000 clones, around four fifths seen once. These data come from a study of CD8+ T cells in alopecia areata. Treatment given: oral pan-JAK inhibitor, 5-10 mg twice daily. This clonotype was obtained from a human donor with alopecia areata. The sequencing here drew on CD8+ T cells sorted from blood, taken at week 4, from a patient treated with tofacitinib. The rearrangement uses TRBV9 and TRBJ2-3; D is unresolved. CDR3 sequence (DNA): TGTGCCAGCAGCCTCTCGGCTGGGGATAGCACAGATACGCAGTATTTT. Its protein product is CASSLSAGDSTDTQYF.